This T cell receptor beta chain was captured by sequencing in a study of blood T cells in healthy people across ages. It was with a sample-barcoded 5' primer and a J-beta primer mix that a second PCR of about 6 to 11 cycles was run. TCRdb reprocessed the 5' RACE reads via MiXCR and lists one record per CDR3 protein. This table has approximately 760,000 distinct CDR3 sequences, approximately 25% appearing once. This clonotype has a handful of counts. The antigen is undetermined. Study findings and constraints: Older individuals had lower TCR beta diversity per million T cells (the decline was roughly linear).

J gave up 7 bases and V 5 bases, and 6 bases lay outside the gene matches. The CDR3 has 13 amino acids. This same sample was also part of a study on T cells of mothers and their children. That study reports: There were no persistent microchimeric T cell clones detected.

The origin of this receptor is a boy between 10 and 17 years old in good health. The specimen sequenced was blood. The J gene is TRBJ2-7, the V gene TRBV12-3 or TRBV12-4, with 9 nucleotides matching TRBD1. The CDR3 spells CASSGTGLGEQYF. The CDR3 coding sequence is TGTGCCAGCAGTGGGACAGGGCTGGGGGAGCAGTACTTC.